Below, 22 T cell receptor beta chains from the same sample are listed, as sequenced in a study of early T cells in non-severe SARS-CoV-2 infection (dated by TCRdb to the early 2020s). The method was 5' RACE. TCRdb shows the sequencer as NextSeq 500. TCRdb handled the public reads itself, with Q25 trimming in fastp and clone calling in MiXCR, and kept productive beta chains. Rows matching on CDR3 protein sequence are summarized as one entry with the most common DNA and genes. The sample table shows roughly 32,000 distinct CDR3 sequences, and 6.6% are seen once. The ten largest clones add up to over 35% of the sample. Input material: whole blood. Receptors originate from an adult who was a healthcare worker with PCR-confirmed SARS-CoV-2 infection or an uninfected control (not recorded which).

This clonotype was picked up many times. This chain uses TRBV7-2 with TRBJ2-3, with D tentatively TRBD1 (6 bases). Germline-derived CDR1 and CDR2 are SGHTA and FQGNSA. Deletions cut 3 bases from V and 5 bases from J, with 9 bases between. CDR3 length: 13 residues. The DNA for the CDR3 is TGTGCCAGCAGCTTCCACAGGGAAGATACGCAGTATTTT. Its translation: CASSFHREDTQYF. The complete variable domain, with remaining parts taken from reference TRBV7-2 and TRBJ2-3, reads GAGVSQSPSNKVTEKGKDVELRCDPISGHTALYWYRQSLGQGLEFLIYFQGNSAPDKSGLPSDRFSAERTGGSVSTLTIQRTQQEDSAVYLCASSFHREDTQYFGPGTRLTVL.

This clonotype appeared a few times. V gene TRBV6-5 combines with J gene TRBJ2-2; D is unclear. Per germline, CDR1 MNHEY and CDR2 SVGAGI. The CDR3 runs to 14 residues. Trimming removed 0 bases from V and 5 bases from J, with 7 bases in between. The CDR3: CASSYSKQTGELFF. The CDR3 DNA follows: TGTGCCAGCAGTTACTCGAAACAGACCGGGGAGCTGTTTTTT.

This clonotype was recorded many times. The chain employs TRBV4-3 and TRBJ1-1, with unresolved D. The CDR3 is made up of 14 amino acids. Trimming cost V 1 base and J 1 base, with 7 bases left between them. Germline CDR1 and CDR2: LGHNA and YSLEER. As DNA, the CDR3 is TGCGCCAGCAGCCAAGGACAAGAGAACACTGAAGCTTTCTTT. Encoded protein: CASSQGQENTEAFF.

The table lists this clonotype with many counts. The J gene is TRBJ2-2, the V gene TRBV12-3 or TRBV12-4; possibly TRBD1 or TRBD2 for D (6 bases each). The V gene lost 4 bases and the J gene lost 4 bases, with 7 bases spanning the gap. The CDR3 runs to 13 residues. CDR3 coding DNA: TGTGCCAGCAGTTCGGGGGCCACCGGGGAGCTGTTTTTT. Protein: CASSSGATGELFF.

In its sample, this clonotype was seen many times. J is TRBJ2-2 and V is TRBV18, with 10 bases identical to TRBD1. V was clipped by 8 bases and J by 3 bases; unmatched bases: 6. This CDR3 contains 15 residues. Germline V gene sequence: CDR1 KGHSH, CDR2 LQKENI. The CDR3 DNA is TGTGCCAGCATTTCCGGGACAGGGGACACCGGGGAGCTGTTTTTT. This gives the protein CASISGTGDTGELFF.

This clonotype was seen at least ten times. The chain links TRBV6-2 or TRBV6-3 to TRBJ1-2, with a weak D call TRBD1 (5 bases). The germline V gene encodes CDR1 MNHEY and CDR2 SVGEGT. Between the trimmed V and J ends, which lost 2 bases and 8 bases, there was a span of 12 bases. CDR3 length: 13 residues. The CDR3 sequence is CASSYPGLLGYTF. The CDR3 nucleotides read TGTGCCAGCAGTTACCCGGGGCTTCTGGGCTACACCTTC.

To note about this clonotype: This may stem from a read error, because a much larger clone lies one nucleotide away. This sequence joins TRBV20-1 and TRBJ2-7, with 11 bases identical to TRBD1. CDR1 is DFQATT and CDR2 is SNEGSKA in the germline V gene (reference sequence). This CDR3 region has 17 residues. J lost 0 bases, V lost 1 base, and 8 bases had no gene match. This chain's CDR3 is CSARAVAGTGGSYEQYF. CDR3 nucleotide sequence: TGCAGTGCTAGAGCAGTTGCCGGGACAGGGGGCTCCTACGAGCAGTACTTC.

This clonotype was counted at least ten times. The chain joins TRBV13 to TRBJ2-1; TRBD2 agrees at 16 bases. This CDR3 spans 16 amino acids. V dropped 4 bases and J dropped 4; count of bases not matched to a gene: 1. Per the germline V gene, CDR1 is PRHDT and CDR2 is FYEKMQ (reference sequence). The CDR3 DNA is TGTGCCAGCAGCTCGGGACTAGCGGGAGGGTACAATGAGCAGTTCTTC. Protein product: CASSSGLAGGYNEQFF.

This clonotype was seen at least ten times. J is TRBJ2-7 and V is TRBV20-1; 7 bases line up with TRBD2. The CDR3 has 9 residues. Germline values: CDR1 DFQATT, CDR2 SNEGSKA (reference sequence). As DNA, the CDR3 is TGCAGCGGGAGGTACGAGCAGTACTTC. This gives the protein CSGRYEQYF.

This clonotype showed up many times. The V call is TRBV5-1, the J call TRBJ2-2; D gene unclear. Trimming left V 7 bases short and J 0 bases short, with 13 bases between. CDR3 length: 15 residues. CDR1 is SGHRS, CDR2 YFSETQ, per germline. Here the CDR3 DNA reads TGCGCCAGCTCGATCGGGCCTCCGAACACCGGGGAGCTGTTTTTT. Translation: CASSIGPPNTGELFF.

This clonotype was detected ten times or more. This chain connects TRBV19 to TRBJ2-7; TRBD1 aligns across 9 bases. The CDR3 has 15 amino acids. Trimming removed 0 bases from V and 7 bases from J; junction bases left unmatched: 7. Per the germline V gene, CDR1 is LNHDA and CDR2 is SQIVND (reference sequence). The CDR3 region is CASSIENRGLVEQYF. In nucleotides, the CDR3 is TGTGCCAGTAGTATAGAAAACAGGGGGCTGGTGGAGCAGTACTTC. The variable domain in full, completed from reference TRBV19 and TRBJ2-7, reads DGGITQSPKYLFRKEGQNVTLSCEQNLNHDAMYWYRQDPGQGLRLIYYSQIVNDFQKGDIAEGYSVSREKKESFPLTVTSAQKNPTAFYLCASSIENRGLVEQYFGPGTRLTVT.

This clonotype showed up many times. The rearrangement joins TRBV7-2 to TRBJ2-5; 8 bases map to TRBD2. From germline, CDR1 is SGHTA and CDR2 FQGNSA. The CDR3 consists of 16 residues. J lost 2 bases, V lost 2 bases, and 7 bases had no gene match. The CDR3 reads CASSLKWAGGQETQYF. Written as DNA, the CDR3 is TGTGCCAGCAGCTTAAAGTGGGCGGGGGGACAAGAGACCCAGTACTTC.

This clonotype was counted many times. This chain uses TRBV28 with TRBJ2-5; 10 bases fit TRBD1. V was clipped by 2 bases and J by 5 bases; unmatched bases: 2. This CDR3 region has 14 residues. Looked up from germline, CDR1 is MDHEN and CDR2 is SYDVKM. The CDR3 DNA sequence: TGTGCCAGCAGTTTAAGGACAGGGGGGGAGACCCAGTACTTC. Protein: CASSLRTGGETQYF.

This clonotype has more than one count but fewer than ten. The chain joins TRBV5-1 to TRBJ2-7, with D possibly being TRBD1 or TRBD2 (5 bases each). The CDR3 loop spans 14 amino acids. V dropped 9 bases and J dropped 0 bases, with 16 bases sitting between them. Germline CDR1 and CDR2: SGHRS and YFSETQ. In nucleotides, the CDR3 is TGCGCCACCGGGGTGGGGCCGGCCTCCTACGAGCAGTACTTC. Its translation is CATGVGPASYEQYF.

This sequence joins TRBV12-3 or TRBV12-4 and TRBJ2-7; tentative D call: TRBD1 (6 bases). This CDR3 contains 14 residues. Trimming removed 6 bases from V and 3 bases from J, with 15 bases in between. The CDR3 coding sequence is TGTGCCAGCAGCCTCCGGGACACTTTCTACGAGCAGTACTTC. This encodes CASSLRDTFYEQYF.

This clonotype has ten or more counts. J is TRBJ2-3 and V is TRBV7-3; 8 bases fit TRBD1. The CDR3 spans 15 residues. Germline CDR1 SGHTA, CDR2 FQGTGA. V was pared by 1 base and J by 5 bases, with 5 bases of the junction left unmatched. The CDR3 here is CASSLSRGREDTQYF. CDR3 DNA: TGTGCCAGCAGCTTAAGCAGGGGGCGAGAAGATACGCAGTATTTT.

This clonotype was counted many times. The chain recombines TRBV20-1 with TRBJ1-5; D unclear. The CDR3 extends over 14 amino acids. Germline-derived CDR1 and CDR2 are DFQATT and SNEGSKA (reference sequence). V was pared by 3 bases and J by 0 bases, with 9 bases between. This CDR3 reads CSASRTNSNQPQHF. DNA of the CDR3: TGCAGTGCTAGTCGCACAAATAGCAATCAGCCCCAGCATTTT.

This clonotype has at least ten counts. The CDR3, as DNA: TGCGCCAGCAGCCAACCCCTGACAGGGGTTAGCACAGATACGCAGTATTTT. This sequence encodes CASSQPLTGVSTDTQYF. The rearrangement uses TRBV4-1 and TRBJ2-3; 8 positions match TRBD1. V trimming: 2 bases; J trimming: 0 bases; junction bases outside the gene matches: 7. The CDR3 is made up of 17 amino acids. Germline CDR1 reads MGHRA; CDR2 reads YSYEKL.

This clonotype was seen many times. The chain carries TRBV20-1 and TRBJ2-5; 12 bases match TRBD2. Germline V gives CDR1 DFQATT, CDR2 SNEGSKA (reference sequence). The CDR3 runs to 15 residues. Trimming removed 5 bases from V and 5 bases from J; junction bases left unmatched: 9. The CDR3 loop reads CSARATSGSSETQYF. The CDR3 DNA reads as TGCAGTGCTCGGGCGACTAGCGGGAGTTCCGAGACCCAGTACTTC.

This clonotype was recorded many times. This rearrangement joins TRBV7-2 to TRBJ1-1; 7 nucleotides match TRBD1. CDR3 size: 14 residues. The V and J ends lost 3 bases and 10 bases, in that order; junction bases with no gene match: 11. Germline loops: CDR1 SGHTA, CDR2 FQGNSA. CDR3 DNA sequence: TGTGCCAGCAGCTTCGACGACAGGGAGGCGGCAGCTTTCTTT. Translating gives CASSFDDREAAAFF. Looking up the rest from reference TRBV7-2 and TRBJ1-1 gives the full variable domain: GAGVSQSPSNKVTEKGKDVELRCDPISGHTALYWYRQSLGQGLEFLIYFQGNSAPDKSGLPSDRFSAERTGGSVSTLTIQRTQQEDSAVYLCASSFDDREAAAFFGQGTRLTVV.

This clonotype was detected many times. The chain is built from TRBV20-1 and TRBJ2-1, with 11 nucleotides matching TRBD1. The CDR3 is 15 residues long. Germline trimming cut 4 bases from V and 7 bases from J; bases unmatched to any gene: 9. Germline CDR1 DFQATT, CDR2 SNEGSKA (reference sequence). This CDR3 reads CSATDGQGAWNEQFF. The CDR3 DNA reads TGCAGTGCTACCGACGGACAGGGGGCTTGGAATGAGCAGTTCTTC.

This clonotype was seen only a few times. This chain links TRBV4-2 with TRBJ2-7; 11 positions match TRBD2. The CDR3 runs 15 residues. Trimming at V came to 3 bases and at J to 3 bases, leaving 4 bases not matched to a gene. CDR1 is LGHNA, CDR2 YNFKEQ, per germline. CDR3 coding DNA: TGTGCCAGCAGCCACCCTGGGACTAGCGGCTACGAGCAGTACTTC. It encodes CASSHPGTSGYEQYF.